This T cell receptor (beta chain) was found in a study of glioma-infiltrating T cells after dendritic cell vaccination. Up to about 2 ug genomic DNA was used for TCRB CDR3 amplification. The PCR used 60 V beta and 13 J beta primers. Repertoires were generated with immunoSEQ multiplex PCR, while TCRdb's copy carries only in-frame clones and drops some. The table records about 92,000 clones, 65% to 90% of them present only once. CDR1 and CDR2 (germline): GTSNPN, SVGIG (reference sequence). The CDR3 sequence is 17 residues long. V was cut by 5 bases and J by 10 bases, with 30 bases left in between. This rearrangement joins TRBV30 to TRBJ2-1; a weak D match, TRBD2 (5 bases). This TCR derives from a human donor with glioblastoma. Sequenced material: blood, taken before dendritic cell vaccination. The CDR3 region has the DNA TGTGCCTGGTCCTCCCTAGCCCCACACGGTAGTTTATCAGAGCAGTTCTTC. It specifies CAWSSLAPHGSLSEQFF.